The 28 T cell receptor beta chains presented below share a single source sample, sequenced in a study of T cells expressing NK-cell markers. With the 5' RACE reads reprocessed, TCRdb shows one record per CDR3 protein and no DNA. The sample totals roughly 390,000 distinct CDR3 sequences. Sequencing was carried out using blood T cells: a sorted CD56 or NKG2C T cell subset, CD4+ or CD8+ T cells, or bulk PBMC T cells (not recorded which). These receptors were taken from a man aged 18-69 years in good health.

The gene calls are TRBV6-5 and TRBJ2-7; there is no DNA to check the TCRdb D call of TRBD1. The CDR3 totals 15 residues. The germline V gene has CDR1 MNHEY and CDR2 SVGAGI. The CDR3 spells CASSYSRGGLYEQYF.

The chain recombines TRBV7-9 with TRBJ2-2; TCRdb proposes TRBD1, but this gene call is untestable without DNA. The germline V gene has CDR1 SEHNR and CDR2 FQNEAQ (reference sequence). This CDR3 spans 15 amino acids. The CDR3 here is CASSYPGTVTGELFF.

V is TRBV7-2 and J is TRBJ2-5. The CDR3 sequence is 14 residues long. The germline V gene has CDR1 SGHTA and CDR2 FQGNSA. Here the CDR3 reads CASSIAGVKETQYF.

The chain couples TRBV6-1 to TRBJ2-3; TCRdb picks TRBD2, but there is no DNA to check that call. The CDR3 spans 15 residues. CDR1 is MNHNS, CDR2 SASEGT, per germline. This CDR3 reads CASSTRTSGGDTQYF.

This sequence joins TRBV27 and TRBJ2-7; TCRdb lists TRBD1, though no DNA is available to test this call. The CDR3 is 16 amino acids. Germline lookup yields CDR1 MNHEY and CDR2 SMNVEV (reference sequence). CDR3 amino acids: CASSSNRDSVPYEQYF.

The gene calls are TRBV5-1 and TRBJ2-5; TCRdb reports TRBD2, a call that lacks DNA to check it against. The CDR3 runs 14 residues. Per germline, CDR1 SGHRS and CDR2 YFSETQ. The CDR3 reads CASSLSGLGETQYF.

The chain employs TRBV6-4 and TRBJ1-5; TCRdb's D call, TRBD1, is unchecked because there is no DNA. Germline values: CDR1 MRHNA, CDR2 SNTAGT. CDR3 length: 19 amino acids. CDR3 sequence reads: CASSDAGIKEIVGNQPQHF.

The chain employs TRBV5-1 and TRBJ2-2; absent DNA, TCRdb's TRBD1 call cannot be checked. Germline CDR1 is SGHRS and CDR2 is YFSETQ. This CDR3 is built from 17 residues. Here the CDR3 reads CASSRQGAIQDTGELFF.

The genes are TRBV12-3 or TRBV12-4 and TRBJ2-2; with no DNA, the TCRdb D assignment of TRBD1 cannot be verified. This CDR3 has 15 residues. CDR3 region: CASSFSGQGSEELFF.

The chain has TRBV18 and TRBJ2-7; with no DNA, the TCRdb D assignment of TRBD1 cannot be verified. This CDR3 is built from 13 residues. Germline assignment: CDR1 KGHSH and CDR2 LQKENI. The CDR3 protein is CASSPSRGDEQYF.

The CDR3 sequence is CASSSDWVGNIQYF. The chain carries TRBV6-5 and TRBJ2-4. The CDR3 has 14 amino acids. Germline CDR1 and CDR2: MNHEY and SVGAGI.

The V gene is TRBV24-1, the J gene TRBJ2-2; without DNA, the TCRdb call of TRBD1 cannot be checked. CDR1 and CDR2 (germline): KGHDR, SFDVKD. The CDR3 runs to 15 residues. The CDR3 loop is CAAASGPRTTGELFF.

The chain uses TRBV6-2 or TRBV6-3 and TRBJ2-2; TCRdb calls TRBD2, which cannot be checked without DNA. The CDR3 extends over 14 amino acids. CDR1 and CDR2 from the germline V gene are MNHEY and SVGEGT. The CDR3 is CASSQLAGAGELFF.

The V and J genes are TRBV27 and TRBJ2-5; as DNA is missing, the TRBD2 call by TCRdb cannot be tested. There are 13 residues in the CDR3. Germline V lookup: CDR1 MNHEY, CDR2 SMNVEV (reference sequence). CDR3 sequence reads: CASRQLARGAQYF.

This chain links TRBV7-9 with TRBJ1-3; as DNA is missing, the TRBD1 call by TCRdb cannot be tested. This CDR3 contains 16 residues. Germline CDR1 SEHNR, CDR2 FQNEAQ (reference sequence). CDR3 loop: CASSLYGTASGNTIYF.

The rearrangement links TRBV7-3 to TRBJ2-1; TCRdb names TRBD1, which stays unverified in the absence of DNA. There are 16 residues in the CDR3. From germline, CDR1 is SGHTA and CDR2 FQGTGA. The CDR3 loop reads CASSLRPGGGYNEQFF.

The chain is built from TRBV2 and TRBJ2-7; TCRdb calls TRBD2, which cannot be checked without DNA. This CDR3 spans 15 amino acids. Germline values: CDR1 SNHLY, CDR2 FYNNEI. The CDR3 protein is CASRALSGGSYEQYF. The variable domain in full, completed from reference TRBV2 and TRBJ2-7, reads EPEVTQTPSHQVTQMGQEVILRCVPISNHLYFYWYRQILGQKVEFLVSFYNNEISEKSEIFDDQFSVERPDGSNFTLKIRSTKLEDSAMYFCASRALSGGSYEQYFGPGTRLTVT.

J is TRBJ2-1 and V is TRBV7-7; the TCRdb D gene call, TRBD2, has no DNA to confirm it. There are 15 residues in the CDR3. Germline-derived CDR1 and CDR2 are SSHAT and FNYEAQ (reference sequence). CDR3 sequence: CASSKTSGYYNEQFF.

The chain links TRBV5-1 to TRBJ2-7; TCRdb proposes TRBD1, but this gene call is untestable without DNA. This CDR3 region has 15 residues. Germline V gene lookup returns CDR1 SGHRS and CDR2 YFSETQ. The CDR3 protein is CASSLPWGNQDEQYF.

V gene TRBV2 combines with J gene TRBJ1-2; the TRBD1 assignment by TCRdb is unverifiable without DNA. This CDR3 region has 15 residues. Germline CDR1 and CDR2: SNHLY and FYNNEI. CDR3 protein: CASRGDSKGNYGYTF.

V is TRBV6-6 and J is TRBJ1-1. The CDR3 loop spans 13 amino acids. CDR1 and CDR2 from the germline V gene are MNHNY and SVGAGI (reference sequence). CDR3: CASSPPGQTQAFF.

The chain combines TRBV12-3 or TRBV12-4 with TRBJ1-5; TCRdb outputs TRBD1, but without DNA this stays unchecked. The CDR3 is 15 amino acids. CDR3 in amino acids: CASSSGGQAFQPQHF.

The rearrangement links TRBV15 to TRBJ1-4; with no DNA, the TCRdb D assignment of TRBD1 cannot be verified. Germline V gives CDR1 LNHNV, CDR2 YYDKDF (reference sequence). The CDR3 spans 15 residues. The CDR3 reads CATSRRQGDNEKLFF.

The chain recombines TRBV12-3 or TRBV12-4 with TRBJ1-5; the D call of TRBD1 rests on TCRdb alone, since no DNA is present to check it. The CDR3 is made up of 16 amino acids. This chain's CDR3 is CASSLGTRAFRQPQHF.

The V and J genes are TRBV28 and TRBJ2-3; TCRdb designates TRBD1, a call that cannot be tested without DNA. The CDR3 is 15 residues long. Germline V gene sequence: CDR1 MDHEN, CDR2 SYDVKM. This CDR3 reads CASSLPGGSTDTQYF.

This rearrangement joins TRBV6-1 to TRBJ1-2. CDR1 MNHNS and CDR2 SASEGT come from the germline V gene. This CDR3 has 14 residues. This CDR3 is CASSERRALYGYTF.

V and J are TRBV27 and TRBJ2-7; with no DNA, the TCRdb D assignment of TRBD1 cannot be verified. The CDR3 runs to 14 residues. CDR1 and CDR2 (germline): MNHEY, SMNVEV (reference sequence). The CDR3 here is CASKTWQDSYEQYF.

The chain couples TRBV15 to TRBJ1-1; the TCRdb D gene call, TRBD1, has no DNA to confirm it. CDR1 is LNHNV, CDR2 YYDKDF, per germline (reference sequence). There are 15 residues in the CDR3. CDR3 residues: CATSRDTGVFTEAFF.